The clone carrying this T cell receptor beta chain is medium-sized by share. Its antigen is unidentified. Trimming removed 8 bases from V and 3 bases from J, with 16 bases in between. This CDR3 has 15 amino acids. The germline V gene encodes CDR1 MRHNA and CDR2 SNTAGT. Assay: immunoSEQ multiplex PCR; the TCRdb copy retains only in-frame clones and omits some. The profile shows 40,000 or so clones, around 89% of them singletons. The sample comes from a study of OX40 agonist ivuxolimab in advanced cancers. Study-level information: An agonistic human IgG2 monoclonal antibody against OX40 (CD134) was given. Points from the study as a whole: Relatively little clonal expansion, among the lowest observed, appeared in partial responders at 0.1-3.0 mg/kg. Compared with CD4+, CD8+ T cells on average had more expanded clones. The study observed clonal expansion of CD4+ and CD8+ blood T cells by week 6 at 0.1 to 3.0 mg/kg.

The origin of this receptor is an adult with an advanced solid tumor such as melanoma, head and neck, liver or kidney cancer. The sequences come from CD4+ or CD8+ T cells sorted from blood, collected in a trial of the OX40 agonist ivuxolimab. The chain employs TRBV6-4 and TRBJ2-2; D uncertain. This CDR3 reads CASSDGAWDTGELFF. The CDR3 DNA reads TGTGCCAGCTCTGATGGTGCGTGGGACACCGGGGAGCTGTTTTTT.